The source of this TCR beta chain is a study of regulatory T cells in long-lasting Graves disease. Specified time point: persistent/refractory GD, antithyroid drugs over 5 years with positive TRAb. Generation of the TCR library employed RNA extracted from PBMCs. In this sample, this clonotype turned up a few times. CDR1 and CDR2 (germline): GTSNPN, SVGIG (reference sequence). The CDR3 runs to 16 residues. Arm-PCR of CDR3 regions and iRepertoire HTBI primers were used to build TCR beta libraries. TCRdb processed the multiplex PCR reads anew with MiXCR; each CDR3 protein has one entry. The sample has about 430,000 distinct CDR3 sequences; around a fifth are singletons.

This receptor was taken from a female donor with Graves disease. V is TRBV30 and J is TRBJ2-5, with 9 bases matching TRBD2. The sequencing here drew on peripheral blood mononuclear cells (PBMCs), taken when the disease was refractory, from a patient treated with antithyroid drugs. In nucleotides, the CDR3 is TGTGCGCTCAAAGGAGCGGGAGGCTTTTGGGAAGAGACCCAGTACTTC. Its translation: CALKGAGGFWEETQYF.